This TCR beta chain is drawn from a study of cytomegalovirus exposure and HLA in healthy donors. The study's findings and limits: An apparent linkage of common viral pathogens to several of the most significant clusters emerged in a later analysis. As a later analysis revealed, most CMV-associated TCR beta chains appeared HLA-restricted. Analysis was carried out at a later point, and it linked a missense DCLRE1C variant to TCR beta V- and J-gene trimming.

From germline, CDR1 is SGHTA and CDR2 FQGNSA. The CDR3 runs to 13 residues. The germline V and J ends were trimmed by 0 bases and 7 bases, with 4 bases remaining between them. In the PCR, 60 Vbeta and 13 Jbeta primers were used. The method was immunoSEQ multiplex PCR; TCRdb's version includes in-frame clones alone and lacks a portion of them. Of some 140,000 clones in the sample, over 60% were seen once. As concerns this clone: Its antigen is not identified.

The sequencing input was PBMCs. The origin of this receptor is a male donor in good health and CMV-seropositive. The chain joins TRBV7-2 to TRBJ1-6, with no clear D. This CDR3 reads CASSLASNSPLHF. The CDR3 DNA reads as TGTGCCAGCAGCTTAGCGAGCAATTCACCCCTCCACTTT.